One sample yielded the 22 T cell receptor beta chains listed below, sequenced in a study of T cell responses to AZD1222 COVID-19 vaccine. Only in-frame clones appear in the TCRdb table, and some are missing; sequencing was by immunoSEQ multiplex PCR. Among 100,000 to 130,000 clones listed, about nine tenths were seen once. Sequences were derived from peripheral blood, sampled on day 0 of AZD1222 vaccination. The receptors stem from an adult in good health.

The chain couples TRBV7-2 to TRBJ2-7; D ambiguous. The CDR3 length is 14 residues. Trimming pared 1 base from V and 2 bases from J, leaving 9 bases between. Germline assignment: CDR1 SGHTA and CDR2 FQGNSA. The CDR3 sequence: CASSLGDTTYEQYF. For the CDR3, the DNA is TGTGCCAGCAGCTTAGGGGATACCACCTACGAGCAGTACTTC.

The rearrangement links TRBV30 to TRBJ2-7; 9 bases map to TRBD1. This CDR3 has 12 amino acids. V lost 5 bases to trimming and J lost 2 bases; unmatched junction nucleotides: 1. Germline V CDR1 and CDR2: GTSNPN, SVGIG (reference sequence). The CDR3 spells CAWGTGPYEQYF. DNA for the CDR3: TGTGCCTGGGGGACAGGGCCCTACGAGCAGTACTTC.

The chain joins TRBV6-2 or TRBV6-3 to TRBJ1-1; 7 positions match TRBD1. This CDR3 is 16 amino acids long. J gave up 1 base and V 6 bases, and 11 bases lay outside the gene matches. The V gene's germline CDR1 is MNHEY and CDR2 SVGEGT. The CDR3 is CASSEPTTGSNTEAFF. CDR3 nucleotides: TGTGCCAGCAGCGAACCTACGACAGGGTCGAACACTGAAGCTTTCTTT.

This chain joins TRBV28 and TRBJ2-1; no reliable D call. Trimming pared 5 bases from V and 6 bases from J, leaving 20 bases between. In germline, CDR1 is MDHEN, CDR2 SYDVKM. The CDR3 consists of 16 residues. Written as DNA, the CDR3 is TGTGCCAGCAGTCCGCTTACGCGTGACATGGTCAATGAGCAGTTCTTC. Its protein product is CASSPLTRDMVNEQFF.

The genes are TRBV6-5 and TRBJ1-2; D is unclear. Trimming left V 10 bases short and J 0 bases short, with 18 bases between. The germline V gene has CDR1 MNHEY and CDR2 SVGAGI. The CDR3 is made up of 15 amino acids. Here the CDR3 reads CATRIRVTANYGYTF. CDR3 bases: TGTGCCACCAGGATTAGGGTGACGGCTAACTATGGCTACACCTTC.

This clone was recorded a few times. J is TRBJ1-5 and V is TRBV27; 9 bases match TRBD1. With 7 bases clipped from V and 4 bases from J, the junction kept 8 bases outside the gene matches. Germline lookup yields CDR1 MNHEY and CDR2 SMNVEV (reference sequence). There are 15 residues in the CDR3. For the CDR3, the DNA is TGTGCCAGCAAAGTTGGACAGGGGCCAAATCAGCCCCAGCATTTT. It yields the protein CASKVGQGPNQPQHF.

This chain joins TRBV19 and TRBJ1-2; D is perhaps TRBD1 (5 bases). With 5 bases removed from V and 2 bases from J, the gap between germline ends came to 15 bases. The length of the CDR3 is 15 residues. Germline V gives CDR1 LNHDA, CDR2 SQIVND (reference sequence). The CDR3 nucleotides read TGTGCCAGTAGTGAGTGGACATCGGTAAACTATGGCTACACCTTC. Translated: CASSEWTSVNYGYTF. The entire variable domain, with the rest obtained from reference TRBV19 and TRBJ1-2, is as follows: DGGITQSPKYLFRKEGQNVTLSCEQNLNHDAMYWYRQDPGQGLRLIYYSQIVNDFQKGDIAEGYSVSREKKESFPLTVTSAQKNPTAFYLCASSEWTSVNYGYTFGSGTRLTVV.

This clone has a handful of counts. The CDR3 is CASWPGTSNTEAFF. As DNA, the CDR3 is TGTGCCAGCTGGCCCGGGACAAGCAACACTGAAGCTTTCTTT. This chain links TRBV2 with TRBJ1-1, with D maybe TRBD1 (6 bases). This CDR3 is 14 amino acids long. V shed 8 bases and J shed 2 bases, with 15 bases lying between them. Per the germline V gene, CDR1 is SNHLY and CDR2 is FYNNEI.

The chain couples TRBV6-5 to TRBJ2-1; TRBD2 matches 10 bases. The CDR3 length is 15 residues. The junction had 4 bases not matched to a gene; V was cut back by 4 bases and J by 4 bases. Looked up from germline, CDR1 is MNHEY and CDR2 is SVGAGI. The CDR3 loop is CASSFSGGSYNEQFF. The CDR3 DNA is TGTGCCAGCAGTTTTAGCGGGGGGTCATACAATGAGCAGTTCTTC.

This clone appeared a single time. CDR3 sequence: CASSLGDRVDEKLFF. The CDR3 coding sequence is TGTGCCAGCAGCTTAGGAGACAGGGTTGATGAAAAACTGTTTTTT. V is TRBV7-9 and J is TRBJ1-4; the match to TRBD1 covers 7 bases. Germline V gene lookup returns CDR1 SEHNR and CDR2 FQNEAQ (reference sequence). The trim removed 1 base at V and 6 bases at J, leaving 5 bases unmatched. The CDR3 has 15 residues.

This CDR3 reads CASRLNRGAEQYF. In DNA form, the CDR3 reads TGTGCCAGCAGGCTCAACAGGGGAGCCGAGCAGTACTTC. The chain employs TRBV6-5 and TRBJ2-7, with 7 bases that match TRBD1. The germline V gene has CDR1 MNHEY and CDR2 SVGAGI. Trimming at V came to 6 bases and at J to 6 bases, leaving 8 bases not matched to a gene. CDR3 length: 13 residues.

This clone was seen only once. V is TRBV7-2 and J is TRBJ1-3, with D perhaps TRBD1 (5 bases). The CDR3 runs 17 residues. Per the germline V gene, CDR1 is SGHTA and CDR2 is FQGNSA. V lost 1 base to trimming and J lost 0 bases, with 13 bases between them. The CDR3 protein is CASSLDGGSRSGNTIYF. CDR3 sequence (DNA): TGTGCCAGCAGCTTAGATGGGGGGAGCCGCTCTGGAAACACCATATATTTT.

This sequence joins TRBV10-3 and TRBJ2-5, with a weak D call TRBD2 (6 bases). CDR3 length: 16 residues. Trimming took off 0 bases at V and 7 bases at J, with 18 bases between the two ends. Germline V gene data show CDR1 as ENHRY and CDR2 as SYGVKD. The CDR3 spells CAISESSVGSGGTQYF. CDR3 coding DNA: TGTGCCATCAGTGAGTCGTCGGTCGGGAGTGGAGGGACCCAGTACTTC.

The chain employs TRBV6-1 and TRBJ2-1; D is unclear. Germline V CDR1 and CDR2: MNHNS, SASEGT. The germline V and J ends were trimmed by 2 bases and 2 bases, with 7 bases remaining between them. The CDR3 spans 14 residues. The DNA for the CDR3 is TGTGCCAGCAGTGAAAAGCAGACCTACAATGAGCAGTTCTTC. Protein: CASSEKQTYNEQFF.

The chain couples TRBV2 to TRBJ2-1; D might be TRBD2 (5 bases). Per the germline V gene, CDR1 is SNHLY and CDR2 is FYNNEI. The CDR3 sequence is 14 residues long. Between the trimmed V and J ends, which lost 6 bases and 7 bases, there was a span of 16 bases. DNA of the CDR3: TGTGCCAGCAGGGATGTAGGAGGAAGAAATGAGCAGTTCTTC. Amino acid sequence: CASRDVGGRNEQFF.

The chain links TRBV6-5 to TRBJ1-2, with a weak D call TRBD1 (5 bases). CDR3 length equals 16 residues. Trimming left V 4 bases short and J 5 bases short, with 20 bases between. Germline V gives CDR1 MNHEY, CDR2 SVGAGI. The CDR3 bases are TGTGCCAGCAGTTCCCCAGGGAGCACCAACTCTTATGGCTACACCTTC. Protein sequence: CASSSPGSTNSYGYTF.

The genes are TRBV10-3 and TRBJ2-2, with D possibly being TRBD1 or TRBD2 (5 bases each). V lost 2 bases and J lost 5, with 9 bases in between. The germline CDR1 and CDR2 sequences are ENHRY and SYGVKD. The CDR3 extends over 14 amino acids. The CDR3 nucleotides are TGTGCCATCAGTGAGCGCGAGGGGACCGGGGAGCTGTTTTTT. Translation gives CAISEREGTGELFF.

The J gene is TRBJ1-1, the V gene TRBV4-3, with D hard to call. Trimming took off 0 bases at V and 10 bases at J, with 12 bases between the two ends. CDR1 and CDR2 from the germline V gene are LGHNA and YSLEER. The CDR3 extends over 13 amino acids. CDR3 bases: TGCGCCAGCAGCCAAGATATGGGGTTTCTAGCTTTCTTT. As protein: CASSQDMGFLAFF.

The rearrangement joins TRBV30 to TRBJ2-7, with D unclear. V lost 5 bases, J lost 3 bases, and 14 bases lay in between. The CDR3 runs 13 residues. Germline CDR1 is GTSNPN and CDR2 is SVGIG (reference sequence). CDR3 bases: TGTGCCTGGGAACCCGAACGTCGCTACGAGCAGTACTTC. Its translation is CAWEPERRYEQYF.

The CDR3 reads CASSSGGALSYEQYF. The CDR3, as DNA: TGTGCCAGCAGCTCCGGGGGGGCCTTATCCTACGAGCAGTACTTC. V gene TRBV7-2 combines with J gene TRBJ2-7, with 8 bases identical to TRBD2. CDR1 and CDR2 from the germline V gene are SGHTA and FQGNSA. J gave up 1 base and V 4 bases, and 6 bases lay outside the gene matches. The CDR3 has 15 amino acids.

This clone was seen more than once but under ten times. The chain couples TRBV6-5 to TRBJ2-1, with D perhaps matching TRBD1 (6 bases). Germline V gives CDR1 MNHEY, CDR2 SVGAGI. The length of the CDR3 is 16 residues. V lost 1 base and J lost 5, with 15 bases in between. The CDR3 DNA is TGTGCCAGCAGTTACTGGCCAGGGGACGTAGACAATGAGCAGTTCTTC. Encoded protein: CASSYWPGDVDNEQFF.

The chain employs TRBV19 and TRBJ1-4; unclear D gene. Germline V gene lookup returns CDR1 LNHDA and CDR2 SQIVND (reference sequence). Trimming left V 0 bases short and J 12 bases short, with 11 bases between. This CDR3 is 13 amino acids long. CDR3 loop: CASSIDRSGELFF. The CDR3 nucleotides are TGTGCCAGTAGTATAGACAGATCCGGGGAACTGTTTTTT.